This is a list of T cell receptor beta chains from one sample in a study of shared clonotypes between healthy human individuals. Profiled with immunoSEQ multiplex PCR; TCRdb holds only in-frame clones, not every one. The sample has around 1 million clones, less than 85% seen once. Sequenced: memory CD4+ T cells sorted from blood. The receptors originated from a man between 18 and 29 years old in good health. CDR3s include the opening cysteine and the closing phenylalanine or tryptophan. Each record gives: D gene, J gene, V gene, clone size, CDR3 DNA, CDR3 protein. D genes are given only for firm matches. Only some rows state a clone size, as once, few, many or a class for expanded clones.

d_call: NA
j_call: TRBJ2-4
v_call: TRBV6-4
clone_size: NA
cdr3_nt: TGTGCCAGCATTGGGCATACCAATTTAGCCAAAAACATTCAGTACTTC
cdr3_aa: CASIGHTNLAKNIQYF

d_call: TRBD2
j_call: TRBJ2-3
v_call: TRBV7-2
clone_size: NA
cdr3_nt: TGTGCCAGCAGCGGCCGACTAGCGGGAGGGCGCACAGATACGCAGTATTTT
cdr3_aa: CASSGRLAGGRTDTQYF

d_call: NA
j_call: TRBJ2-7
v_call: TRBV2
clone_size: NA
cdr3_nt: TGTGCCACCTCTCCCGGGCGGACCTCCTACGAGCAGTACTTC
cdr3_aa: CATSPGRTSYEQYF

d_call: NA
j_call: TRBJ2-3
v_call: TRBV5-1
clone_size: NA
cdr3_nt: TGCGCCAGCAGAGAGTTTCAAACAGATACGCAGTATTTT
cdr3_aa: CASREFQTDTQYF

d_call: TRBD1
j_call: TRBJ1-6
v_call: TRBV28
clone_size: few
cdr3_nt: TGTGCCAGCATAGGGGGCGGGGAAGGTTCACCCCTCCACTTT
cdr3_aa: CASIGGGEGSPLHF

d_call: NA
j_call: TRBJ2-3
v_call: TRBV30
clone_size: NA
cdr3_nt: TGTGCCTGGAGCAGGGTGTCCGGAGATACGCAGTATTTT
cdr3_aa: CAWSRVSGDTQYF

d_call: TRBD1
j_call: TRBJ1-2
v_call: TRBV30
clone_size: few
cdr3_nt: TGTGCCTGGAGTGTTCAGACCGGGACAGGGGTGATCGGCTACACCTTC
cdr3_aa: CAWSVQTGTGVIGYTF

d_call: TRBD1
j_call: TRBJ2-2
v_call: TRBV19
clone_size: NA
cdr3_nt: TGTGCCAGTAGGCACAACAGGGGCGGGAACACCGGGGAGCTGTTTTTT
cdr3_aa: CASRHNRGGNTGELFF

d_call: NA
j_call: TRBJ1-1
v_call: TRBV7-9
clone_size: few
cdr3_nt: TGTGCCAGCAGCCCCCGCGCAGGGTTGAACACTGAAGCTTTCTTT
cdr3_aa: CASSPRAGLNTEAFF

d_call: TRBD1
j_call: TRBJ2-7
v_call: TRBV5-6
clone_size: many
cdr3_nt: TGTGCCAGCATCCTAAAAAGGGGGCCCACCTACGAGCAGTACTTC
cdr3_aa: CASILKRGPTYEQYF

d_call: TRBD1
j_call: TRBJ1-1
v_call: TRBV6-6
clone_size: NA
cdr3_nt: TGTGCCAGCACCTCGGGACAGCAAAACACTGAAGCTTTCTTT
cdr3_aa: CASTSGQQNTEAFF

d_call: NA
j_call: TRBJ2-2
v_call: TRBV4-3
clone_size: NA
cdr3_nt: TGCGCCAGCGGCGTACAGTCTAACACCGGGGAGCTGTTTTTT
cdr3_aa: CASGVQSNTGELFF

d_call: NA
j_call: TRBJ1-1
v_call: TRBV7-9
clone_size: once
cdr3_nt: TGTGCCAGCAGCTGGACTTACGGGAACACTGAAGCTTTCTTT
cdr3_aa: CASSWTYGNTEAFF

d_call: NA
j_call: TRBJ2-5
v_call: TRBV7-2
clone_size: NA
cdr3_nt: TGTGCCAGCAGCTTAAACCCTGGGGGGTTGGGGGAGACCCAGTACTTC
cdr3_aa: CASSLNPGGLGETQYF

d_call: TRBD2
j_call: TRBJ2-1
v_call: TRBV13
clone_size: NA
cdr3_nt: TGTGCCAGCAGCCCACCACTAGCGGGAGGAGTCAATGAGCAGTTCTTC
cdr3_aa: CASSPPLAGGVNEQFF

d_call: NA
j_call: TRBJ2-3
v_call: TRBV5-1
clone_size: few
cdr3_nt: TGCGCCAGCAGGGCACAGGGAATTAGAGATACGCAGTATTTT
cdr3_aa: CASRAQGIRDTQYF

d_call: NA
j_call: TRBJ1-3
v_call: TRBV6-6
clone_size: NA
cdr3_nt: TGTGCCAGCAGTTACCTCCTTCGTAACTCTGGAAACACCATATATTTT
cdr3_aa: CASSYLLRNSGNTIYF

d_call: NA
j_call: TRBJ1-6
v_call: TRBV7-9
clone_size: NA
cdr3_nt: TGTGCCAGCAGCTTAGCTTCACCCCTCCACTTT
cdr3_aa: CASSLASPLHF

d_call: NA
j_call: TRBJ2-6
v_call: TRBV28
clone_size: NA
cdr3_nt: TGTGCCAGCAGTTCCACCGGCAGGGGCGGTTCTGGGGCCAACGTCCTGACTTTC
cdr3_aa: CASSSTGRGGSGANVLTF

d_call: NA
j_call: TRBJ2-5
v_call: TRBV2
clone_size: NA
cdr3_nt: TGTGCCAGCAGACGAAACAGGGGAGGGCAAGAGACCCAGTACTTC
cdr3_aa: CASRRNRGGQETQYF

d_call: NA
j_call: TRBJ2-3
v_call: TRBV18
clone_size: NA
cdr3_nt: TGTGCCAGCTCACGGGATGGTCCCCAGTTAGATACGCAGTATTTT
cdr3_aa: CASSRDGPQLDTQYF

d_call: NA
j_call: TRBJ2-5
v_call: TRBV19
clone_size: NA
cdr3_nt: TGTGCCAGTGGGAATTGGGAGACCCAGTACTTC
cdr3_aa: CASGNWETQYF